This T cell receptor (beta chain) comes out of a study of cytomegalovirus exposure and HLA in healthy donors. This clone was detected a few times. Its antigen is not identified. The germline V gene has CDR1 SGHRS and CDR2 YFSETQ. The length of the CDR3 is 14 residues. Trimming cost V 4 bases and J 4 bases; bases outside gene matches: 1. Notes on the study in general: Relative to the roughly 700-donor mean, N-insertions were reportedly fewer in an Asian-associated ancestry cluster in a later analysis. In an earlier analysis, about 87% or about 30%: the productive usage of most TCR beta V segments.

Primers included in the PCR were 60 Vbeta and 13 Jbeta primers. The protocol was immunoSEQ multiplex PCR, while the TCRdb copy is restricted to in-frame clones and leaves out a portion. The table lists around 150,000 clones, approximately 80% of them singletons. The study sampled nominally healthy donors, though unrecorded immune exposures were likely. This rearrangement joins TRBV5-1 to TRBJ2-5; 13 bases fit TRBD2. This clonotype originated in a man aged 30 to 45 in good health and CMV-seronegative. The sequencing input was PBMCs. In nucleotides, the CDR3 is TGCGCCAGCAGCGGGACTAGCGGGGTAGAGACCCAGTACTTC. Translating gives CASSGTSGVETQYF.